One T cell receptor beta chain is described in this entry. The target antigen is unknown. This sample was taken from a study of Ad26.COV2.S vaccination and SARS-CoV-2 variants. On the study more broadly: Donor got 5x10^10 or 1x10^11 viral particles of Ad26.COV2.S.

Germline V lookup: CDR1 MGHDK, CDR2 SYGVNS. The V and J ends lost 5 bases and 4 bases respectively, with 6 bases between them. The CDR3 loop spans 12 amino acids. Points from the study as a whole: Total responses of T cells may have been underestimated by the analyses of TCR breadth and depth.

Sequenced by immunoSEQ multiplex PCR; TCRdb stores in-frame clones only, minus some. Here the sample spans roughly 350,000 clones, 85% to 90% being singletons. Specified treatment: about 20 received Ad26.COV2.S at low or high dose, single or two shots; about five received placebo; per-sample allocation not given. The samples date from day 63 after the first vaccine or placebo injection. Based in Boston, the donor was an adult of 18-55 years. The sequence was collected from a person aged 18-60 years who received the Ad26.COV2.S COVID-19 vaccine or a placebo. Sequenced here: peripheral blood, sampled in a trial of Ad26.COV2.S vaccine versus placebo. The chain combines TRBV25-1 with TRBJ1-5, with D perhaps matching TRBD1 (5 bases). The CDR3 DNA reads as TGTGCCAGCAGTACAGGAAATCAGCCCCAGCATTTT. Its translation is CASSTGNQPQHF.